These 2 T cell receptor beta chains were all obtained from the same sample, sequenced in a study of CD8+CD57+ T cells in acquired aplastic anemia. Profiles of TCR beta VDJ and CDR3 were generated from a genomic DNA template. TCRdb re-called the reads through MiXCR, storing one row per CDR3 protein. The top ten hold around 45% of the sample, which has 200,000 or so distinct CDR3 sequences, around 66% seen once. The sequenced sample was sorted CD4+, CD8+, or CD8+CD57+ T cells (not recorded which) from PBMCs. Source of these receptors: a human donor with severe aplastic anemia or a healthy control (not recorded which).

The chain links TRBV20-1 to TRBJ1-5; D remains ambiguous. Trimming removed 8 bases from V and 5 bases from J, with 10 bases in between. Germline V gene data show CDR1 as DFQATT and CDR2 as SNEGSKA (reference sequence). The CDR3 contains 11 residues. For the CDR3, the DNA is TGCAGTTTCGGCCCGTATCAGCCCCAGCATTTT. Protein product: CSFGPYQPQHF.

This clonotype was found a few times. This sequence joins TRBV20-1 and TRBJ2-7; D gene unclear. Trimming pared 6 bases from V and 7 bases from J, leaving 16 bases between. The germline CDR1 and CDR2 sequences are DFQATT and SNEGSKA (reference sequence). The CDR3 contains 12 residues. CDR3: CSAIVSEKEQYF. The CDR3 DNA is TGCAGTGCCATTGTCAGCGAGAAGGAGCAGTACTTC.